This T cell receptor (beta chain) was identified during a study of T cells in localized non-small cell lung cancer (TCRdb year 2020). For context, the study as a whole: T cell repertoires of some 240 early-stage NSCLC patients were analyzed, with tumors being compared against uninvolved tumor-adjacent lungs. The cohort comprised roughly 240 treatment-naïve NSCLC patients with resected, localized lung tumors. A mean age of around 69 years was recorded for the NSCLC patients, of whom around 120 were male and more than 95 were female.

The immunoSEQ Assay was used to sequence TCR beta CDR3 regions from DNA. The study's processing was this. T cell density was computed as TCR beta template counts normalized to usable DNA estimated by amplifying housekeeping genes. Richness was estimated using the preseqR package, with extrapolation to 400,000 templates for PBMC samples and to 120,000 templates for tissue samples. Clonality was calculated as one minus Pielou's evenness. Differential abundance testing on productive amino-acid clonotypes, with a minimum total count of 5 and an alpha of 0.1, was used to identify tissue-enriched TCRs. The Jaccard Index and the Morisita Overlap Index were used to measure repertoire overlap between compartments. GLIPH grouped TCR beta CDR3s together with public tetramer-defined viral CDR3s, and a viral motif had to include at least three viral sequences and also show V-gene enrichment. The table was pulled from immuneACCESS by TCRdb, which kept in-frame rearrangements only. Such tables lose some clones; where checked, under half of the loss comes from unresolved V genes, and the rest has no known cause. From that table come the V and J calls and clone size; the DNA was used to work out D and trimming. For this sample the table gives fewer than 45,000 clones, of which around 88% were detected only once. The top ten constitute 5.5% to 7% of the sample.

At diagnosis, peripheral blood, uninvolved tumor-adjacent lung and tumor were collected and stored as a combination of fresh-frozen and FFPE material. For TCR repertoire profiling, the blood samples were analyzed as peripheral blood mononuclear cells. The investigation overall reported the following: Because multi-region tumor sequencing was not done, intratumor heterogeneity could not be ruled out. Higher T cell density in blood was associated with longer overall survival, whereas higher clonality in adjacent lung was associated with shorter survival. Uninvolved tumor-adjacent lung showed the highest T cell clonality, higher than tumor, which suggests more focused antigenic responses in the uninvolved tumor-adjacent lung. Of the top 100 tumor clones, a median of approximately 60 were detected in paired uninvolved adjacent lung; roughly 29 were also among that lung's top 100. Because the study design was exploratory, TCR variables were selected using unadjusted p-values without false-discovery rate correction.

Counted from cysteine to phenylalanine, this CDR3 has 13 amino acids. CDR3 DNA is the only sequence kept; it has 39 bases, read in frame from the first base. Trimming removed 6 bases from V and 4 bases from J, leaving 10 bases between the germline ends. Looking up the germline V gene (reference sequence) yields CDR1 WNHNN and CDR2 SYGVQD. A note on this clone: This clone's antigen is unknown. Base qualities are not at hand, and no much larger clone is one base apart.

The sequence was obtained from a man aged 40 to 70 with stage I lung adenocarcinoma. Rearrangement joined TRBV10-1 to TRBJ1-3; the D gene is not confidently resolved. The source material was peripheral blood, sampled before any cancer treatment. The DNA reads as follows: TGCGCCAGCAGGCTCCGGTCGGGAAACACCATATATTTT. It is translated as CASRLRSGNTIYF.